This T cell receptor beta chain was documented in a study of cytomegalovirus exposure and HLA in healthy donors. Assay used: immunoSEQ multiplex PCR; TCRdb lists only in-frame clones, some missing. The data contain 65,000 to 90,000 clones, around 95% of them singletons. The specimen was PBMCs. The sequence derives from a man younger than 30 in good health and CMV-seronegative.

CDR3 amino acids: CASSLERTEAFF. The CDR3 bases are TGTGCCAGCAGCTTAGAGAGGACTGAAGCTTTCTTT. This rearrangement joins TRBV11-2 to TRBJ1-1; D ambiguous. CDR1 and CDR2 from the germline V gene are SGHAT and FQNNGV. V was clipped by 0 bases and J by 5 bases, with 4 bases between them. The CDR3 has 12 amino acids.